This T cell receptor beta chain was captured in a study of regulatory T cells in long-lasting Graves disease. Trimming removed 2 bases at V and 6 bases at J, with 11 bases between. Germline V lookup: CDR1 MNHEY, CDR2 SVGEGT. CDR3 length: 13 residues. Findings of the study overall: Favoring TRBV28, TRBJ1-2 and TRBJ2-5 was a feature seen in persistent disease.

This clonotype came up many times. The antigen is unknown. Time point given: newly diagnosed GD, antithyroid drugs for less than 3 months. PBMC-extracted RNA yielded the TCR library. Building the TCR beta libraries relied on iRepertoire HTBI primers, and CDR3 regions underwent Arm-PCR. Using its own MiXCR run on the multiplex PCR reads, TCRdb lists one record per CDR3 protein. The repertoire holds under 300,000 distinct CDR3 sequences, with 20% to 25% as singletons. The receptor was isolated from a female donor with Graves disease. The J gene is TRBJ2-7, the V gene TRBV6-2 or TRBV6-3, with D unclear. This specimen was peripheral blood mononuclear cells (PBMCs), taken at new diagnosis, from a patient treated with antithyroid drugs. The CDR3 coding sequence is TGTGCCAGCAGTTACGGTCGTGCGCGCGAGCAGTACTTC. This translates into CASSYGRAREQYF.